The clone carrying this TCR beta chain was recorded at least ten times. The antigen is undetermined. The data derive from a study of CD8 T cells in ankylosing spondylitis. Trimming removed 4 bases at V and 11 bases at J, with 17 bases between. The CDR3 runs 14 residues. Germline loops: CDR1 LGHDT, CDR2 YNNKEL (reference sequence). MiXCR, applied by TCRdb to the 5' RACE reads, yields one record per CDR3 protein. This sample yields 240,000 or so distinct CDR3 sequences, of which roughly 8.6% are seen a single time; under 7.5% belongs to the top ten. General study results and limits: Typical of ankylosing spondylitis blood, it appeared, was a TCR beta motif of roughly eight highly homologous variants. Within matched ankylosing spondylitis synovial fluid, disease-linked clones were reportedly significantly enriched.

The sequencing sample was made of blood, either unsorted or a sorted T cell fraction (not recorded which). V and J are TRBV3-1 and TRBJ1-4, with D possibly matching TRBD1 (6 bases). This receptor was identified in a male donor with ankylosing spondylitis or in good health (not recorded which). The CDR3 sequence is CASSPGGAAWKLFF. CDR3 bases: TGTGCCAGCAGCCCCGGGGGGGCGGCTTGGAAACTGTTTTTT.